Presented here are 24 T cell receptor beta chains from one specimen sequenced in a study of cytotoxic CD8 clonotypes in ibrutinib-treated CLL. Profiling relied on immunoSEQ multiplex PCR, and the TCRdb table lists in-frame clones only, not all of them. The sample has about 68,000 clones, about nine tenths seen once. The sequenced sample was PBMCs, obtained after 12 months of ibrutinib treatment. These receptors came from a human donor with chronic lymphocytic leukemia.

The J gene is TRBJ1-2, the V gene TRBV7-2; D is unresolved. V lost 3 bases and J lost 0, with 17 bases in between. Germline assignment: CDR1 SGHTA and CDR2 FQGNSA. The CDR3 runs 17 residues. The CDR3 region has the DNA TGTGCCAGCAGCTTTTTCTTCCGGATGGGAGCTAACTATGGCTACACCTTC. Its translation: CASSFFFRMGANYGYTF.

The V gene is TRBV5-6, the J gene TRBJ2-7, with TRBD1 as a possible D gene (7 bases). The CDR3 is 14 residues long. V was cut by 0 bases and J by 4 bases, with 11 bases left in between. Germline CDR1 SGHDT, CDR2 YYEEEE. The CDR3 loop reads CASSLGPGGYEQYF. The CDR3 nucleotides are TGTGCCAGCAGCTTGGGGCCAGGGGGGTACGAGCAGTACTTC.

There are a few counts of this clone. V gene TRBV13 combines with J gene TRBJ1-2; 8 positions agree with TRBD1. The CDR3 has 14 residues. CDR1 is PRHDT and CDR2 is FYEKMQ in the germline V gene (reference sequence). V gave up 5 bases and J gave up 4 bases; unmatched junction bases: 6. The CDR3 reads CASSPGQGFYGYTF. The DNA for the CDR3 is TGTGCCAGCAGCCCAGGACAGGGCTTCTATGGCTACACCTTC.

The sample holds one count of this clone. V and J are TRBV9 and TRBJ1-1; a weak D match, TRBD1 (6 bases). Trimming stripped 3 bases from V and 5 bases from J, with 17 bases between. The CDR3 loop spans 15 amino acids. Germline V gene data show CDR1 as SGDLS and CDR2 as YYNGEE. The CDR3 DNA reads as TGTGCCAGCAGCGGCAGTATCAGGGGTAGAACTGAAGCTTTCTTT. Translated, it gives CASSGSIRGRTEAFF.

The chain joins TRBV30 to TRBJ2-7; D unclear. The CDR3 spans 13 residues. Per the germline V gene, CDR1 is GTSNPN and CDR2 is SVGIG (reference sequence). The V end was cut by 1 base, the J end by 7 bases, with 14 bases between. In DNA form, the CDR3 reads TGTGCCTGGAGTGAAGGCTATTTCTTGGAGCAGTACTTC. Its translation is CAWSEGYFLEQYF.

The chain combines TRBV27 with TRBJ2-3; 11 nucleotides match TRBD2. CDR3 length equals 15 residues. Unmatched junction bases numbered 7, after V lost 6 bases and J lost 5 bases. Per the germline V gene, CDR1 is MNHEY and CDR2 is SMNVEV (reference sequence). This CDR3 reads CASRLGGLAGDTQYF. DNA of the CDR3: TGTGCCAGCAGGTTGGGAGGACTAGCGGGAGATACGCAGTATTTT.

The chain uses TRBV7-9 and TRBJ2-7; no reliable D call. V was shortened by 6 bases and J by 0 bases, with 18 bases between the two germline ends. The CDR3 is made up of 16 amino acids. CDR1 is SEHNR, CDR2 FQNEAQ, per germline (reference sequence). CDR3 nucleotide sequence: TGTGCCAGCAGTTCTAAAGAGACATCGTACTCCTACGAGCAGTACTTC. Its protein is CASSSKETSYSYEQYF.

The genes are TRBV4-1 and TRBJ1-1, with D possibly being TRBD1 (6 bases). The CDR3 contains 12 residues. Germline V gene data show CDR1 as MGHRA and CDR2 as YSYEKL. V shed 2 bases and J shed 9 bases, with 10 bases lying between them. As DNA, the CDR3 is TGCGCCAGCAGCCAAAATGGACAGAAAGCTTTCTTT. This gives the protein CASSQNGQKAFF.

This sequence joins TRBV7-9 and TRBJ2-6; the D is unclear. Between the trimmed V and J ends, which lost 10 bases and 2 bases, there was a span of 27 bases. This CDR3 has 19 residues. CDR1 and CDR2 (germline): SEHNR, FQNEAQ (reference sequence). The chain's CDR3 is CATPPSFPEPSTGANVLTF. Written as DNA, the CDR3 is TGTGCCACCCCGCCGAGTTTTCCAGAACCTTCGACTGGGGCCAACGTCCTGACTTTC.

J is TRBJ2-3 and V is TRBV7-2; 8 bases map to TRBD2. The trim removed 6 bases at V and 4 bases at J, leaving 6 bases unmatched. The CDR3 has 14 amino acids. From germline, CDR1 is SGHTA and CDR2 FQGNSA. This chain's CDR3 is CASSSGTGADTQYF. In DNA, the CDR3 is TGTGCCAGCAGTAGCGGGACGGGGGCAGATACGCAGTATTTT.

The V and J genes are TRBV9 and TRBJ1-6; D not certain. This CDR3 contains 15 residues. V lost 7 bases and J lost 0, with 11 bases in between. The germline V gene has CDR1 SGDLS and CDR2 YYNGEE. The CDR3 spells CASGRDSSYNSPLHF. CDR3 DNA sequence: TGTGCCAGCGGCCGCGATAGCTCCTATAATTCACCCCTCCACTTT. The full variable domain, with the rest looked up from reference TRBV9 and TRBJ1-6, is DSGVTQTPKHLITATGQRVTLRCSPRSGDLSVYWYQQSLDQGLQFLIQYYNGEERAKGNILERFSAQQFPDLHSELNLSSLELGDSALYFCASGRDSSYNSPLHFGNGTRLTVT.

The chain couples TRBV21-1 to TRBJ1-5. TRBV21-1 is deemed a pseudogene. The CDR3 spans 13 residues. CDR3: CASSLIENQPQHF. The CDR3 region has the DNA TGTGCCAGCAGCTTAATAGAGAATCAGCCCCAGCATTTT.

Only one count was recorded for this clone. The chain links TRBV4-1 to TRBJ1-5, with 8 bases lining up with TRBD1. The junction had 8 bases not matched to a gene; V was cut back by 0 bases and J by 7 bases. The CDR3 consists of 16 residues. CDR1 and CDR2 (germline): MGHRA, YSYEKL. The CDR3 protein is CASSQEWTGTNQPQHF. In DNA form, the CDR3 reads TGCGCCAGCAGCCAAGAGTGGACAGGGACTAACCAGCCCCAGCATTTT.

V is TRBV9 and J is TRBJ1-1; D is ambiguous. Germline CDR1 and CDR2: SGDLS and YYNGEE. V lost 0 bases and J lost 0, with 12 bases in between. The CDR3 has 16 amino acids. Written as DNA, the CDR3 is TGTGCCAGCAGCGTAGTTCCCACAGTACTGAACACTGAAGCTTTCTTT. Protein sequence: CASSVVPTVLNTEAFF.

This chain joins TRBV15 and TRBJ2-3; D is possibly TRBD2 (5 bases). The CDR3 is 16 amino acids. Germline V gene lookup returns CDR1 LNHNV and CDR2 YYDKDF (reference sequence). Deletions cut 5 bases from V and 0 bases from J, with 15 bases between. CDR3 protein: CATSPLTGRSTDTQYF. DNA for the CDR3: TGTGCCACCAGCCCTTTAACTGGGAGAAGCACAGATACGCAGTATTTT.

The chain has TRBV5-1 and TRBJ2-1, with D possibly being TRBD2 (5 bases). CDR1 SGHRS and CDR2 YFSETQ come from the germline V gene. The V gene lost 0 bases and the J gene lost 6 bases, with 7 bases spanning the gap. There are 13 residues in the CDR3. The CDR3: CASSLDTSNEQFF. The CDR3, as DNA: TGCGCCAGCAGCTTGGACACTAGCAATGAGCAGTTCTTC.

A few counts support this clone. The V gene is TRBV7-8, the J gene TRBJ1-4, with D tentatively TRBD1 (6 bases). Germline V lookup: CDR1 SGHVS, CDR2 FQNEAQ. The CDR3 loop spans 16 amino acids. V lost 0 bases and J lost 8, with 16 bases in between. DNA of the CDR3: TGTGCCAGCAGCTTAGCGCAACAGGGTGGGGGCGAAAAACTGTTTTTT. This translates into CASSLAQQGGGEKLFF.

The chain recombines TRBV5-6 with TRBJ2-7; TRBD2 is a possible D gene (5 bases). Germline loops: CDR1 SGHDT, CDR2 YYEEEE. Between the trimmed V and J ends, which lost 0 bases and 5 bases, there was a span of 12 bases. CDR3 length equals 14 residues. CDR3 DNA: TGTGCCAGCAGCTTGGACGGGAACATCCACGAGCAGTACTTC. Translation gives CASSLDGNIHEQYF.

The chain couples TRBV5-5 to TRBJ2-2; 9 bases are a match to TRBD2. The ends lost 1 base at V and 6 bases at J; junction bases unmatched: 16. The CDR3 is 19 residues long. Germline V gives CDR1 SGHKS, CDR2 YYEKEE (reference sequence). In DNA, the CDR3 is TGTGCCAGCAGCTTGAATTTGCTAGCGGGAAAGGGAGGCTCCGGGGAGCTGTTTTTT. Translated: CASSLNLLAGKGGSGELFF.

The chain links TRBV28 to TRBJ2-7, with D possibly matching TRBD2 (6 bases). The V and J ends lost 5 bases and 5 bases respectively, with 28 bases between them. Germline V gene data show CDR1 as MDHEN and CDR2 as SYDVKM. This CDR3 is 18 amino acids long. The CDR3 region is CASSKLHPGWDGSHEQYF. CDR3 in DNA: TGTGCCAGCAGTAAGCTACACCCGGGCTGGGACGGGAGCCACGAGCAGTACTTC.

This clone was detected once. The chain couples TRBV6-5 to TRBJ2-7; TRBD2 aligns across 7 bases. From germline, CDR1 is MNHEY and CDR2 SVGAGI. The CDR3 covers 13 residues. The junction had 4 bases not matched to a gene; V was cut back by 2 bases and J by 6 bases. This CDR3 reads CASSYEWGGEQYF. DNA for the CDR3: TGTGCCAGCAGTTACGAGTGGGGGGGCGAGCAGTACTTC.

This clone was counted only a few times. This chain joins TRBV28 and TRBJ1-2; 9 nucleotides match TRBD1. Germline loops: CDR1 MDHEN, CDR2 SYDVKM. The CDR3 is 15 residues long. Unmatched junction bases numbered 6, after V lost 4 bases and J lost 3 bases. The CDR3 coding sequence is TGTGCCAGCAGTTACGGGACAGGGTTTTACTATGGCTACACCTTC. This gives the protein CASSYGTGFYYGYTF.

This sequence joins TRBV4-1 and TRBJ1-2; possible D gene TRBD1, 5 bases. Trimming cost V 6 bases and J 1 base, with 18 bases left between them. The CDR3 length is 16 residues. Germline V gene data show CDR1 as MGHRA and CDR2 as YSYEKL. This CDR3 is CASRPVGDSLNYGYTF. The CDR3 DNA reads TGCGCCAGCAGGCCGGTAGGTGACAGCCTTAACTATGGCTACACCTTC.

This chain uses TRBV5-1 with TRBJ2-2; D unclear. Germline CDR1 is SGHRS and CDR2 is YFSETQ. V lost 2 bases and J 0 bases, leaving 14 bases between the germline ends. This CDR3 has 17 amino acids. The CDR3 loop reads CASSFSVVGSNTGELFF. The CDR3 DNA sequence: TGCGCCAGCAGCTTTTCGGTCGTGGGCTCGAACACCGGGGAGCTGTTTTTT.